The next 6 T cell receptor beta chains were all read from a single sample in a study of OX40 agonist ivuxolimab in advanced cancers. Clones were sequenced by immunoSEQ multiplex PCR, and TCRdb holds only the in-frame ones, with some missing. The sample records approximately 38,000 clones, approximately 79% being singletons. Sample: CD4+ or CD8+ T cells sorted from blood, taken in a trial of the OX40 agonist ivuxolimab. The receptors were sampled from an adult with an advanced solid tumor such as melanoma, head and neck, liver or kidney cancer.

The chain couples TRBV6-1 to TRBJ2-1; TRBD1 or TRBD2 may be the D gene (5 bases each). CDR3 length: 14 amino acids. Between the trimmed V and J ends, which lost 5 bases and 3 bases, there was a span of 11 bases. Germline V CDR1 and CDR2: MNHNS, SASEGT. The CDR3 DNA is TGTGCCAGCAGTCCGGGACGGGGCTACAATGAGCAGTTCTTC. It is translated as CASSPGRGYNEQFF.

The chain couples TRBV10-3 to TRBJ1-1, with no clear D. V lost 2 bases and J 6 bases, leaving 10 bases between the germline ends. The CDR3 contains 13 residues. CDR1 ENHRY and CDR2 SYGVKD come from the germline V gene. This CDR3 is CAISEGFPPEAFF. CDR3 in DNA: TGTGCCATCAGTGAGGGCTTCCCCCCTGAAGCTTTCTTT.

This sequence joins TRBV5-4 and TRBJ2-7; TRBD1 aligns across 9 bases. V dropped 4 bases and J dropped 0; count of bases not matched to a gene: 2. From germline, CDR1 is SGHNT and CDR2 YYREEE (reference sequence). The CDR3 length is 14 residues. For the CDR3, the DNA is TGTGCCAGCAGCCAGGACAGGGGCTCCTACGAGCAGTACTTC. The encoded protein is CASSQDRGSYEQYF.

This sequence joins TRBV7-8 and TRBJ2-7; 8 bases are a match to TRBD1. Trimming cost V 0 bases and J 0 bases; bases outside gene matches: 10. This CDR3 is built from 18 residues. Germline CDR1 reads SGHVS; CDR2 reads FQNEAQ. CDR3 residues: CASSLAPAGTGRSYEQYF. Written as DNA, the CDR3 is TGTGCCAGCAGCTTAGCCCCTGCAGGGACAGGCCGCTCCTACGAGCAGTACTTC. Together with reference TRBV7-8 and TRBJ2-7, the CDR3 gives the full variable domain: GAGVSQSPRYKVAKRGQDVALRCDPISGHVSLFWYQQALGQGPEFLTYFQNEAQLDKSGLPSDRFFAERPEGSVSTLKIQRTQQEDSAVYLCASSLAPAGTGRSYEQYFGPGTRLTVT.

This chain uses TRBV7-8 with TRBJ2-7; D may correspond to TRBD1 or TRBD2 (5 bases each). The V and J ends lost 4 bases and 0 bases respectively, with 10 bases between them. Germline V gene sequence: CDR1 SGHVS, CDR2 FQNEAQ. CDR3 length equals 14 residues. CDR3 sequence (DNA): TGTGCCAGCAGCTACCTGGGGGACTCCTACGAGCAGTACTTC. Residues: CASSYLGDSYEQYF.

The gene calls are TRBV2 and TRBJ2-2; D gene uncertain. CDR3 size: 15 residues. Trimming shortened V by 4 bases and J by 4 bases, and 13 bases separated the two germline ends. Germline V gene data show CDR1 as SNHLY and CDR2 as FYNNEI. The CDR3 sequence: CASSAASATTGELFF. CDR3 DNA: TGTGCCAGCAGTGCGGCGTCAGCGACCACCGGGGAGCTGTTTTTT. Full variable domain (missing parts from reference TRBV2 and TRBJ2-2): EPEVTQTPSHQVTQMGQEVILRCVPISNHLYFYWYRQILGQKVEFLVSFYNNEISEKSEIFDDQFSVERPDGSNFTLKIRSTKLEDSAMYFCASSAASATTGELFFGEGSRLTVL.